The 19 T cell receptor beta chains presented below share a single source sample, sequenced in a study of beta chain features in type 1 diabetes. Investigators reverse transcribed all isolated RNA, so they sequenced expressed TCRB transcripts. TCRdb's table, derived via immunoSEQ multiplex PCR, lists solely in-frame clones and lacks some. Among about 360,000 clones, roughly 12% were seen once, and the ten largest hold under 0.02%. The sequenced sample consisted of naive CD4+ T cells from blood. These receptors all stem from a man aged 18 to 30 in good health.

This chain links TRBV16 with TRBJ1-2; TRBD1 matches 7 bases. The junction had 5 bases not matched to a gene; V was cut back by 7 bases and J by 3 bases. Germline V gene data show CDR1 as KGHSY and CDR2 as FQNENV. The CDR3 totals 13 residues. CDR3 nucleotide sequence: TGTGCCAGCATGGGACAGCACTACTATGGCTACACCTTC. Protein: CASMGQHYYGYTF. The full variable domain, completed using reference TRBV16 and TRBJ1-2, is GEEVAQTPKHLVRGEGQKAKLYCAPIKGHSYVFWYQQVLKNEFKFLISFQNENVFDETGMPKERFSAKCLPNSPCSLEIQATKLEDSAVYFCASMGQHYYGYTFGSGTRLTVV.

This clone was counted a few times. The rearrangement joins TRBV20-1 to TRBJ1-1; the match to TRBD1 covers 8 bases. Germline V gene data show CDR1 as DFQATT and CDR2 as SNEGSKA (reference sequence). CDR3 length: 11 amino acids. The V gene end was trimmed by 6 bases and the J gene end by 6 bases; junction bases not matched to a gene: 3. CDR3 sequence reads: CSAPDRAEAFF. For the CDR3, the DNA is TGCAGTGCGCCGGACAGGGCTGAAGCTTTCTTT.

This clone was seen a few times. The V gene is TRBV7-9, the J gene TRBJ1-1, with D maybe TRBD1 (6 bases). The V gene's germline CDR1 is SEHNR and CDR2 FQNEAQ (reference sequence). CDR3 length equals 17 residues. V was cut by 2 bases and J by 0 bases, with 16 bases left in between. The CDR3 sequence: CASSLQLAGELNTEAFF. The CDR3 DNA reads as TGTGCCAGCAGCTTACAATTAGCAGGGGAATTGAACACTGAAGCTTTCTTT.

V and J are TRBV2 and TRBJ2-5, with TRBD1 matching over 10 bases. V lost 10 bases and J lost 7; bases outside the gene matches: 9. Looked up from germline, CDR1 is SNHLY and CDR2 is FYNNEI. The CDR3 runs 13 residues. The DNA of the CDR3 is TGTGCCACCCGGGACAGGGGCTCTGGGACCCAGTACTTC. Residues: CATRDRGSGTQYF.

The CDR3 reads CASSSSPYQPQHF. The CDR3 DNA reads TGTGCCAGCAGTTCGTCCCCCTATCAGCCCCAGCATTTT. J is TRBJ1-5 and V is TRBV28; D is undetermined. V was pared by 4 bases and J by 5 bases, with 9 bases between. Germline CDR1 and CDR2: MDHEN and SYDVKM. The CDR3 extends over 13 amino acids.

The gene calls are TRBV2 and TRBJ2-5; D may be TRBD2 (6 bases). The CDR3 length is 14 residues. V was shortened by 0 bases and J by 7 bases, with 12 bases between the two germline ends. In germline, CDR1 is SNHLY, CDR2 FYNNEI. CDR3 DNA: TGTGCCAGCAGTGAAGCGCTTCCCGGGGGGACCCAGTACTTC. As protein: CASSEALPGGTQYF.

CDR3 in amino acids: CATSRGLASTYEQYF. CDR3 DNA sequence: TGTGCCACCAGCAGGGGACTAGCGAGCACCTACGAGCAGTACTTC. The rearrangement links TRBV15 to TRBJ2-7, with 10 bases lining up with TRBD2. The germline V gene has CDR1 LNHNV and CDR2 YYDKDF (reference sequence). This CDR3 spans 15 amino acids. After removal of 3 bases from V and 2 bases from J, the junction contained 4 bases not matched to a gene.

This clone showed up just a few times. V is TRBV19 and J is TRBJ1-2; D uncertain. Germline assignment: CDR1 LNHDA and CDR2 SQIVND (reference sequence). V was pared by 1 base and J by 4 bases, with 13 bases between. The length of the CDR3 is 15 residues. This chain's CDR3 is CASSIVSGGSYGYTF. The CDR3 DNA reads as TGTGCCAGTAGTATAGTAAGCGGCGGGTCCTATGGCTACACCTTC.

The rearrangement links TRBV25-1 to TRBJ2-2; no reliable D call. This CDR3 region has 12 residues. V was pared by 6 bases and J by 7 bases, with 9 bases between. Looked up from germline, CDR1 is MGHDK and CDR2 is SYGVNS. CDR3 amino acids: CASRRQHGELFF. The CDR3 bases are TGTGCCAGCAGACGACAACACGGGGAGCTGTTTTTT.

The CDR3 coding sequence is TGTGCCAGCAGCGTAACAGGGGGTGGCAATCAGCCCCAGCATTTT. It encodes CASSVTGGGNQPQHF. This chain connects TRBV9 to TRBJ1-5; 8 bases match TRBD1. The germline V gene has CDR1 SGDLS and CDR2 YYNGEE. V lost 1 base to trimming and J lost 2 bases; unmatched junction nucleotides: 2. CDR3 size: 15 residues. The full variable domain, with the rest looked up from reference TRBV9 and TRBJ1-5, is DSGVTQTPKHLITATGQRVTLRCSPRSGDLSVYWYQQSLDQGLQFLIQYYNGEERAKGNILERFSAQQFPDLHSELNLSSLELGDSALYFCASSVTGGGNQPQHFGDGTRLSIL.

This rearrangement joins TRBV9 to TRBJ1-2; no definite D call. With 0 bases removed from V and 7 bases from J, the gap between germline ends came to 7 bases. Germline values: CDR1 SGDLS, CDR2 YYNGEE. The CDR3 is made up of 12 amino acids. CDR3 in DNA: TGTGCCAGCAGCGTAGTAGAGGGTGGCTACACCTTC. This translates into CASSVVEGGYTF. Full variable domain (remainder filled in from reference TRBV9 and TRBJ1-2): DSGVTQTPKHLITATGQRVTLRCSPRSGDLSVYWYQQSLDQGLQFLIQYYNGEERAKGNILERFSAQQFPDLHSELNLSSLELGDSALYFCASSVVEGGYTFGSGTRLTVV.

This chain uses TRBV27 with TRBJ2-7, with D possibly being TRBD2 (6 bases). Trimming shortened V by 4 bases and J by 3 bases, and 22 bases separated the two germline ends. The CDR3 extends over 17 amino acids. The germline CDR1 and CDR2 sequences are MNHEY and SMNVEV (reference sequence). This CDR3 is CASSSPGWGLDVYEQYF. The CDR3 DNA sequence: TGTGCCAGCAGTTCCCCCGGTTGGGGACTCGACGTCTACGAGCAGTACTTC.

V and J are TRBV6-4 and TRBJ1-2; TRBD1 is a possible D gene (6 bases). Germline loops: CDR1 MRHNA, CDR2 SNTAGT. The CDR3 is 13 residues long. Trimming removed 6 bases from V and 8 bases from J, with 16 bases in between. The CDR3 sequence: CASSPETGQGYTF. CDR3 sequence (DNA): TGTGCCAGCAGCCCTGAGACAGGCCAAGGCTACACCTTC.

This clone was observed a handful of times. In DNA, the CDR3 is TGCAGCGTTGAAGATAGGACTAGCGGGGGATACGAGCAGTACTTC. It is translated as CSVEDRTSGGYEQYF. The chain recombines TRBV29-1 with TRBJ2-7, with TRBD2 matching 13 bases. V was pared by 0 bases and J by 4 bases, with 3 bases of the junction left unmatched. The CDR3 extends over 15 amino acids. CDR1 SQVTM and CDR2 ANQGSEA come from the germline V gene.

The V call is TRBV7-8, the J call TRBJ1-2, with a tentative D call TRBD1 (5 bases). Trimming took 1 base from V and 8 from J, leaving 23 bases between them. The germline V gene has CDR1 SGHVS and CDR2 FQNEAQ. The CDR3 covers 17 residues. CDR3 DNA sequence: TGTGCCAGCAGCTTAGTATTGGGCCTGGTGGCAGGGCGCGGCTACACCTTC. Protein: CASSLVLGLVAGRGYTF.

The rearrangement links TRBV18 to TRBJ1-5; D uncertain. The CDR3 runs 14 residues. Germline V CDR1 and CDR2: KGHSH, LQKENI. Trimming removed 2 bases at V and 4 bases at J, with 9 bases between. The CDR3 loop reads CASSPSGTNQPQHF. The CDR3 DNA is TGTGCCAGCTCACCAAGTGGCACAAATCAGCCCCAGCATTTT.

V gene TRBV9 combines with J gene TRBJ2-2, with 7 bases that match TRBD2. Trimming cost V 4 bases and J 6 bases; bases outside gene matches: 9. The CDR3 is made up of 15 amino acids. Germline assignment: CDR1 SGDLS and CDR2 YYNGEE. The CDR3 DNA follows: TGTGCCAGCAGCCTCTCTAGTACTAGCGCCGGGGAGCTGTTTTTT. It encodes CASSLSSTSAGELFF.

V and J are TRBV20-1 and TRBJ1-1; 7 bases align to TRBD1. Germline assignment: CDR1 DFQATT and CDR2 SNEGSKA (reference sequence). Trimming removed 6 bases from V and 10 bases from J; junction bases left unmatched: 8. This CDR3 has 11 residues. The CDR3 nucleotides read TGCAGTGCAAGGACAGGACTGTCAGCTTTCTTT. It specifies CSARTGLSAFF.

The sample holds a few counts of this clone. Mismatch with germline at one junction end may stem from a read error. The V call is TRBV7-9, the J call TRBJ2-1, with 11 bases identical to TRBD2. Germline V lookup: CDR1 SEHNR, CDR2 FQNEAQ (reference sequence). There are 16 residues in the CDR3. The CDR3 loop is CASSLPGLAAYNEQFF. The CDR3 DNA sequence: TGTGCCAGCAGCTTGCCGGGACTAGCGGCCTATAATGAGCAGTTCTTC.